This note documents a single TCR beta chain sequence. This clonotype appeared many times. Its antigen is currently not known. No qualities accompany the bases; no much larger clone lies one base away. Per the publication, the time point label means: pre-sensitization, week 0. The meaning of the sample's treatment or condition label: therapeutic diphenylcyclopropenone sensitization with weekly scalp DPC. Blood at each patch-test visit was drawn before the patch test was applied. Eligible patients were aged 18 to 70, diagnosed with alopecia, deemed suitable for DPC therapy, and excluded if pregnant. Total RNA was isolated from unfractionated whole blood collected in Tempus Blood RNA tubes. The data were obtained in a study of human T cells and chemical hapten exposure (dated by TCRdb to the early 2020s). General notes on the study: For sensitization, 2% DPC in acetone was applied to a 2 cm by 2 cm area of upper inner arm skin. Weekly therapeutic DPC doses were additionally applied to the scalp of patients throughout the roughly 23-week study period. Patch testing was performed on the upper back with Finn chambers containing 0.01% DPC, and the patch tests were scored after 6 days according to International Contact Dermatitis Research Group standards. The patient cohort, mostly female, included alopecia areata with under or over 50% scalp involvement, alopecia totalis and alopecia universalis. Libraries were pooled for sequencing, and variation in per-sample TCR yields was attributed mainly to small differences in library volumes within the pool. In alopecia patients, the study followed how the peripheral blood TCR repertoire changed in vivo over primary and secondary sensitization to diphenylcyclopropenone (DPC), a hapten. Patient blood was sampled pre-sensitization (week 0) and at 2, 6 and about 24 weeks after DPC sensitization. For TCR sequencing, blood came from 25 to 35 alopecia patients at anywhere from one to four time points (pre-sensitization, 2, 6 and 24 weeks).

Library preparation was by RACE. Instrument on record: NextSeq 500. During library preparation, unique molecular identifiers were attached to individual cDNA molecules so that TCRs could be counted quantitatively and reproducibly. For every blood RNA sample, sequencing covered both the TCR alpha and TCR beta chains. In the paper's pipeline: The median number of TCRs per sample was 90,000 to 100,000, ranging from about 20,000 to 750,000. V, J and CDR3 annotation of the TCR reads was carried out using the Decombinator software suite. To make PS versus PT1 abundance plots, every sample was subsampled to the same number of TCRs (28,000). Expanded TCRs were defined as absent before sensitization and observed at least eight times at the 2-week time point. The raw public reads went through TCRdb reprocessing: fastp at Q25, MiXCR clone calling, in-frame beta chains kept. Identical CDR3 proteins give one entry, which carries the most common genes and DNA. The V and J calls shown here were made by TCRdb, not taken from the authors' results. The sample yields approximately 320,000 distinct CDR3 sequences; around 5% were counted once. The ten biggest clones cover about 8.7% of the sample.

General study outcomes and caveats: Patch test score correlated positively with the number of PT1 expanded TCRs, reaching significance at thresholds 8, 16 and 32 but not at 4. After repeated subsampling, the strength of the expansion versus patch-test correlation and the threshold at which it became significant changed. No change with DPC sensitization was found in the number of TCRs above 1 in 1000 frequency, and no evidence of global repertoire structure alterations was found. Because every patient had alopecia, a presumed autoimmune disease, the patients' immune response might differ from that of healthy individuals. Significantly more large CDR3 similarity clusters were formed by expanded TCRs than by pre-sensitization or healthy control sets, consistent with antigen-driven responses.

Via the germline V gene, CDR1 is KGHSH and CDR2 LQKENI. Including cysteine and phenylalanine, the CDR3 has 16 amino acids. Solely the CDR3 DNA is kept, with 48 bases framed from the first base. V was cut back by 4 bases and J by 6 bases, leaving a gap of 20 bases between them. The rearrangement joined TRBV18 to TRBJ2-3; a tentative D match to TRBD2 spans 6 bases. The TCR originated in a young woman with alopecia areata. Some clones in this sample may be carry-over from other donors' samples. Sequenced material: whole blood, taken in connection with sensitization to the hapten diphenylcyclopropenone (DPC). The bases read TGTGCCAGCTCACTCCGCATGGAGGGGTTTTGGGATACGCAGTATTTT. Its coded protein is CASSLRMEGFWDTQYF.